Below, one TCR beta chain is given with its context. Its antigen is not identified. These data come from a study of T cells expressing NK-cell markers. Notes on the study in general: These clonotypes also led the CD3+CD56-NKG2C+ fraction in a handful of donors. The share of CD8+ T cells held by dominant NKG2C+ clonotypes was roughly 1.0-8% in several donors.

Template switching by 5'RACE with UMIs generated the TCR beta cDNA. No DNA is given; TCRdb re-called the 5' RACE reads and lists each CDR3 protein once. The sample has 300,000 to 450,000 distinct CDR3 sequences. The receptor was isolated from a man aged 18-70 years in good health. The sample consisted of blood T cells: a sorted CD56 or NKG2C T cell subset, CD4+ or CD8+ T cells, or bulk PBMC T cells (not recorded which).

CDR3 region: CASSLVSGAGTQYF. The chain is built from TRBV5-1 and TRBJ2-5; absent DNA, TCRdb's TRBD1 call cannot be checked. The CDR3 has 14 amino acids. CDR1 is SGHRS, CDR2 YFSETQ, per germline.